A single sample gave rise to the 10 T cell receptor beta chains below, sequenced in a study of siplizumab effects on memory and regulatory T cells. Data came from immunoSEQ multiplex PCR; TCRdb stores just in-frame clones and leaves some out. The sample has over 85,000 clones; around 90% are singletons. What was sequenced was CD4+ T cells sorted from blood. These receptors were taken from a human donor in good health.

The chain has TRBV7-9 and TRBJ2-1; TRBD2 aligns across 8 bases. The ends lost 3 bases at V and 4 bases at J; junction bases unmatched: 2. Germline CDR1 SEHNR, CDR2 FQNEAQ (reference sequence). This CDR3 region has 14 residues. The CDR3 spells CASSFSGIYNEQFF. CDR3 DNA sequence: TGTGCCAGCAGCTTTAGCGGGATATACAATGAGCAGTTCTTC.

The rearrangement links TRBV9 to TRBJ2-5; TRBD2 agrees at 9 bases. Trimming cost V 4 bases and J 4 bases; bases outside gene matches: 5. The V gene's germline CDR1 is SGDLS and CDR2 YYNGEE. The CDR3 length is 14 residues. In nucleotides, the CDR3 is TGTGCCAGCAGCTCGCGGGAGGGGAGAGAGACCCAGTACTTC. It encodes CASSSREGRETQYF.

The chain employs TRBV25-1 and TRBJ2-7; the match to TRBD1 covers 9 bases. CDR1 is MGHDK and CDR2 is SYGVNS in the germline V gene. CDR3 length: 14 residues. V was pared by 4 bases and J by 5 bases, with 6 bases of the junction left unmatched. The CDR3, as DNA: TGTGCCAGCAGTGCGTTTTGGACAGGGGACGAGCAGTACTTC. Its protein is CASSAFWTGDEQYF.

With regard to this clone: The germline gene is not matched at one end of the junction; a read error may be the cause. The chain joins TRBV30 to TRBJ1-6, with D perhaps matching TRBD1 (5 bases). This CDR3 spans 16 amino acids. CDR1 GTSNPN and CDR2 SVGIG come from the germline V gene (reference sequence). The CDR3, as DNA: TGTGCCTGGAGTGTACTGGGGACGGCGGATAATTCACCCCCCCACTTT. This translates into CAWSVLGTADNSPPHF. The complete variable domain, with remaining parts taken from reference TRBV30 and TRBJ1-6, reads SQTIHQWPATLVQPVGSPLSLECTVEGTSNPNLYWYRQAAGRGLQLLFYSVGIGQISSEVPQNLSASRPQDRQFILSSKKLLLSDSGFYLCAWSVLGTADNSPPHFGNGTRLTVT.

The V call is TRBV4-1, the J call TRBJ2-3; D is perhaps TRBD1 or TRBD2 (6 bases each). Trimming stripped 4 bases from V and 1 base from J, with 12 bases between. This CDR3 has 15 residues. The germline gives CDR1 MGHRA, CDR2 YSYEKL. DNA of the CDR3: TGCGCCAGCAGCCTGGGGGCTAGCGGCACAGATACGCAGTATTTT. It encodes CASSLGASGTDTQYF.

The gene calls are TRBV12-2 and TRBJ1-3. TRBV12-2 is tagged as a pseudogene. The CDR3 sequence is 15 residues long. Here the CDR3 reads CASRKKSSGGNTIYF. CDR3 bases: TGTGCAAGTCGCAAGAAGTCTTCGGGTGGAAACACCATATATTTT.

CDR3 DNA: TGCAGCGTCCCCTGGGAGGGCAACTCTGGAAACACCATATATTTT. Its protein is CSVPWEGNSGNTIYF. This rearrangement joins TRBV29-1 to TRBJ1-3; no clear D gene. The CDR3 loop spans 15 amino acids. Trimming removed 6 bases from V and 0 bases from J, with 15 bases in between. From germline, CDR1 is SQVTM and CDR2 ANQGSEA.

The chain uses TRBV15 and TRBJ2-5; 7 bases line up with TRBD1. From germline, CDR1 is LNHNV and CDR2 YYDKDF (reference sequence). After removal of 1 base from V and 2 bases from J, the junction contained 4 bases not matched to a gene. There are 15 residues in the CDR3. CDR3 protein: CATSRVGDRQETQYF. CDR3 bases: TGTGCCACCAGCAGAGTAGGGGACAGACAAGAGACCCAGTACTTC.

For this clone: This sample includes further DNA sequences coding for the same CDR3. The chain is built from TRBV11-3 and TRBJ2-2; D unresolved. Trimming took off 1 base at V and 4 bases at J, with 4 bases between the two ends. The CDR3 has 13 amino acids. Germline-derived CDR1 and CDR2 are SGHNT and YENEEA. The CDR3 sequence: CASSLAGTGELFF. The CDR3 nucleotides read TGTGCCAGCAGCTTAGCTGGCACCGGGGAGCTGTTTTTT.

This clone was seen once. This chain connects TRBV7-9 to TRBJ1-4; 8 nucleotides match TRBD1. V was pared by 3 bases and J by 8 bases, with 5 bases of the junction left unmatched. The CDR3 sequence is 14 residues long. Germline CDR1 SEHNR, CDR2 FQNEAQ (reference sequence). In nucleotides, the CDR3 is TGTGCCAGCAGCTTCGGACAGGGAGGCGAAAAACTGTTTTTT. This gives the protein CASSFGQGGEKLFF.